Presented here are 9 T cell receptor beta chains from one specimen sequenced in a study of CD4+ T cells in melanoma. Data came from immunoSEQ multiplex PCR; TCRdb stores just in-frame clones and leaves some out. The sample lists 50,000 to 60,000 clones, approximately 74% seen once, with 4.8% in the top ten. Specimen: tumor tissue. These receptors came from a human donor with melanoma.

The CDR3 DNA reads as TGTGCCAGCAGTGAAATCCCGGGCCCACCTGGTGGCATTCAGTACTTC. It codes for CASSEIPGPPGGIQYF. This chain uses TRBV2 with TRBJ2-4; D ambiguous. Germline V CDR1 and CDR2: SNHLY, FYNNEI. V was clipped by 2 bases and J by 9 bases, with 20 bases between them. This CDR3 is 16 amino acids long.

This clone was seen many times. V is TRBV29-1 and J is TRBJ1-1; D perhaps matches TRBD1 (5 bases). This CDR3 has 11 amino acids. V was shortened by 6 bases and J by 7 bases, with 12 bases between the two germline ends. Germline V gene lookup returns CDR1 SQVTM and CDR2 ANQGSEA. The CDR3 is CSVPPQGEAFF. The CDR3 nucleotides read TGCAGCGTACCTCCCCAGGGTGAAGCTTTCTTT.

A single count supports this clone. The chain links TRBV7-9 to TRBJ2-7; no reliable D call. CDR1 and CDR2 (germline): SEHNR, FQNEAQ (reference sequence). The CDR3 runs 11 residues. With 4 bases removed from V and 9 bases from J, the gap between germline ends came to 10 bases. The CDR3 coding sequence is TGTGCCAGCAGCTCCGATTTCGGGCAGTACTTC. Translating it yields CASSSDFGQYF.

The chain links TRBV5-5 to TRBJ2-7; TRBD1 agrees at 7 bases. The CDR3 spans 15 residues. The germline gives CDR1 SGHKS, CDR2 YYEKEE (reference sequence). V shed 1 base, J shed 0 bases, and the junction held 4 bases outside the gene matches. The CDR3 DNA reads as TGTGCCAGCAGCTTGTCGGGACAGAACTCCTACGAGCAGTACTTC. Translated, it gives CASSLSGQNSYEQYF. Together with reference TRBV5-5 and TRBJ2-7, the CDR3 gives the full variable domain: DAGVTQSPTHLIKTRGQQVTLRCSPISGHKSVSWYQQVLGQGPQFIFQYYEKEERGRGNFPDRFSARQFPNYSSELNVNALLLGDSALYLCASSLSGQNSYEQYFGPGTRLTVT.

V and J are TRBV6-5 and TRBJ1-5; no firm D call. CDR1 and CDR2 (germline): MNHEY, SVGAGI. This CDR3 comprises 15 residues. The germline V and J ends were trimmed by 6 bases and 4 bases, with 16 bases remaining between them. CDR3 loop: CASSPLRADNQPQHF. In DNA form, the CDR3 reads TGTGCCAGCAGCCCACTCCGGGCCGATAATCAGCCCCAGCATTTT.

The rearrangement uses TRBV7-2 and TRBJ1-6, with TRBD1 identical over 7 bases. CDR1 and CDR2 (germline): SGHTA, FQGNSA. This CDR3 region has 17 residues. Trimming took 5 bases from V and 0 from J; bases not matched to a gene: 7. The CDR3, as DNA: TGTGCCAGCAGCCCCGACAGGGCGAGCTCCTATAATTCACCCCTCCACTTT. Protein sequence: CASSPDRASSYNSPLHF.

The DNA for the CDR3 is TGTGCCAGCAGCTTAGTAACCGGACTAGGCGGAGGAGAGCAGTACTTC. Translated: CASSLVTGLGGGEQYF. This chain joins TRBV11-2 and TRBJ2-7; TRBD2 agrees at 7 bases. Trimming at V came to 1 base and at J to 7 bases, leaving 13 bases not matched to a gene. The CDR3 contains 16 residues. Germline V gene sequence: CDR1 SGHAT, CDR2 FQNNGV.

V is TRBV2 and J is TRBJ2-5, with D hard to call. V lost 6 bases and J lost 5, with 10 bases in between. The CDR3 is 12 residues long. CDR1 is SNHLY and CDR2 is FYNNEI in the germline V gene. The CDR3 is CASRGSRETQYF. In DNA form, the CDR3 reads TGTGCCAGCAGGGGTTCTAGGGAGACCCAGTACTTC.

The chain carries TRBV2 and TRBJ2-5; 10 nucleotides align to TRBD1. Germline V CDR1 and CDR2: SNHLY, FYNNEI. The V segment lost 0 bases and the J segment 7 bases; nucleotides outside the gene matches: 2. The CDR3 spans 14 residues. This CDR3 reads CASSEAGDRGTQYF. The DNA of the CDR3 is TGTGCCAGCAGTGAAGCGGGGGACAGGGGGACCCAGTACTTC.